This T cell receptor beta chain was found in a study of blood T cell repertoires in COVID-19. Clones were read by immunoSEQ multiplex PCR, and TCRdb kept only the in-frame ones, dropping some. The sample lists 130,000 to 150,000 clones; 70% to 90% were seen once. The ends lost 3 bases at V and 2 bases at J; junction bases unmatched: 12. Germline V CDR1 and CDR2: LNHNV, YYDKDF (reference sequence). This CDR3 spans 17 amino acids. The TCR comes from a woman between 35 and 50 years old who had recovered from COVID-19. The chain uses TRBV15 and TRBJ2-7, with TRBD1 matching 8 bases. The sequenced sample was PBMCs or T cells enriched from blood (not recorded which). The CDR3 DNA reads TGTGCCACCAGCAGGGAACTCAGGGGGCGGACCCCCTACGAGCAGTACTTC. This gives the protein CATSRELRGRTPYEQYF.